The 23 T cell receptor beta chains reported below all come from one sample, sequenced in a study of T cell clones after liver transplantation. Data came from immunoSEQ multiplex PCR; TCRdb stores just in-frame clones and leaves some out. Among 65,000 to 95,000 clones listed, about four fifths were seen once. This specimen consisted of CD4+ T cells from blood, obtained before liver transplant. These receptors came from a human donor who received a liver transplant.

The chain couples TRBV28 to TRBJ1-3; 8 bases fit TRBD1. From germline, CDR1 is MDHEN and CDR2 SYDVKM. Losses at the gene ends were 2 bases for V and 4 bases for J; bases not matched to a gene: 7. The CDR3 sequence is 16 residues long. CDR3 sequence reads: CASSLLAGGEGNTIYF. The CDR3 coding sequence is TGTGCCAGCAGTTTACTAGCAGGGGGCGAGGGAAACACCATATATTTT.

This chain links TRBV5-1 with TRBJ2-1, with 10 bases aligning to TRBD2. The CDR3 is made up of 20 amino acids. After removal of 9 bases from V and 4 bases from J, the junction contained 25 bases not matched to a gene. Germline values: CDR1 SGHRS, CDR2 YFSETQ. CDR3 residues: CATTRGQSQRTSGDYNEQFF. DNA for the CDR3: TGCGCCACCACCCGGGGACAGTCCCAACGGACTAGCGGAGATTACAATGAGCAGTTCTTC.

The genes are TRBV30 and TRBJ1-2, with 9 bases lining up with TRBD1. The CDR3 has 12 amino acids. V gave up 5 bases and J gave up 2 bases; unmatched junction bases: 0. Germline V lookup: CDR1 GTSNPN, CDR2 SVGIG (reference sequence). CDR3 sequence (DNA): TGTGCCTGGGGACAGGGGAACTATGGCTACACCTTC. This codes for CAWGQGNYGYTF.

The table lists this clone with a few counts. The gene calls are TRBV4-3 and TRBJ2-1, with 12 bases matching TRBD1. The V gene's germline CDR1 is LGHNA and CDR2 YSLEER. J lost 8 bases, V lost 1 base, and 6 bases had no gene match. This CDR3 region has 16 residues. In DNA form, the CDR3 reads TGCGCCAGCAGCCAAGGGGGGACAGGGGGCCACCATGAGCAGTTCTTC. Protein: CASSQGGTGGHHEQFF.

This sequence joins TRBV30 and TRBJ2-3; 12 bases are shared with TRBD2. The CDR3 contains 15 residues. Per germline, CDR1 GTSNPN and CDR2 SVGIG (reference sequence). Trimming cost V 4 bases and J 2 bases; bases outside gene matches: 4. The CDR3 spells CAWKLAGGYTDTQYF. In DNA, the CDR3 is TGTGCCTGGAAGCTAGCGGGGGGGTACACAGATACGCAGTATTTT.

The chain carries TRBV5-1 and TRBJ2-1; 9 nucleotides agree with TRBD1. The V gene end was trimmed by 4 bases and the J gene end by 7 bases; junction bases not matched to a gene: 9. The length of the CDR3 is 15 residues. The V gene's germline CDR1 is SGHRS and CDR2 YFSETQ. The CDR3 spells CASSAEDRGKNEQFF. The CDR3 DNA sequence: TGCGCCAGCAGCGCAGAGGACAGGGGCAAGAATGAGCAGTTCTTC.

This clone occurred once. V gene TRBV28 combines with J gene TRBJ2-7; D possibly corresponds to TRBD2 (7 bases). Germline V gives CDR1 MDHEN, CDR2 SYDVKM. The CDR3 consists of 11 residues. The ends were cut back, 7 bases at V and 6 bases at J, with 10 bases in the middle. CDR3 residues: CASKGGGEQYF. In DNA form, the CDR3 reads TGTGCCAGCAAGGGGGGGGGCGAGCAGTACTTC.

There are a few counts of this clone. The same CDR3 arises from other DNA sequences in this sample as well. The chain has TRBV5-4 and TRBJ2-5, with TRBD2 as a possible D gene (7 bases). The germline V gene has CDR1 SGHNT and CDR2 YYREEE (reference sequence). CDR3 size: 15 residues. V lost 0 bases and J 1 base, leaving 10 bases between the germline ends. Here the CDR3 DNA reads TGTGCCAGCAGCTTGGCGCGGGGGCTCCAAGAGACCCAGTACTTC. It encodes CASSLARGLQETQYF.

V is TRBV7-8 and J is TRBJ1-2, with D perhaps matching TRBD1 (6 bases). V shed 4 bases and J shed 0 bases, with 12 bases lying between them. The CDR3 runs to 15 residues. Germline lookup yields CDR1 SGHVS and CDR2 FQNEAQ. CDR3 DNA: TGTGCCAGCAGCTCACAGGGACGGTCTAACTATGGCTACACCTTC. Its translation: CASSSQGRSNYGYTF.

The V call is TRBV19, the J call TRBJ1-3, with D unclear. Trimming cost V 6 bases and J 3 bases, with 21 bases left between them. Germline CDR1 reads LNHDA; CDR2 reads SQIVND (reference sequence). This CDR3 has 17 residues. CDR3 sequence (DNA): TGTGCCAGTAGCTCTTTGAATCGGGCCAGAAGTGGAAACACCATATATTTT. Its translation is CASSSLNRARSGNTIYF.

The chain links TRBV2 to TRBJ1-5, with a tentative D call TRBD1 (6 bases). V lost 6 bases to trimming and J lost 4 bases, with 13 bases between them. CDR1 and CDR2 from the germline V gene are SNHLY and FYNNEI. This CDR3 is 14 amino acids long. CDR3 nucleotide sequence: TGTGCCAGCAGCCCGGGACAAGTTAATCAGCCCCAGCATTTT. Its protein is CASSPGQVNQPQHF.

V gene TRBV11-3 combines with J gene TRBJ1-2; D not certain. V gave up 8 bases and J gave up 8 bases, with 18 bases separating them. Per germline, CDR1 SGHNT and CDR2 YENEEA. The CDR3 extends over 13 amino acids. The DNA of the CDR3 is TGTGCCAGCCCCCTTCGCCGGGCGCGGGGCTACACCTTC. It specifies CASPLRRARGYTF.

This clone was seen once. This rearrangement joins TRBV7-2 to TRBJ2-1, with 8 bases lining up with TRBD2. Trimming removed 5 bases from V and 2 bases from J; junction bases left unmatched: 5. Germline CDR1 reads SGHTA; CDR2 reads FQGNSA. The CDR3 contains 15 residues. The CDR3 sequence: CASSSQREPYNEQFF. In DNA form, the CDR3 reads TGTGCCAGCAGCAGCCAGCGGGAGCCCTACAATGAGCAGTTCTTC.

The chain links TRBV4-3 to TRBJ2-7; TRBD2 is a possible D gene (6 bases). In germline, CDR1 is LGHNA, CDR2 YSLEER. V shed 1 base and J shed 3 bases, with 10 bases lying between them. This CDR3 contains 14 residues. CDR3 DNA: TGCGCCAGCAGCCAAGGTAGCGGCCTCTACGAGCAGTACTTC. Its translation: CASSQGSGLYEQYF.

V is TRBV5-1 and J is TRBJ2-7, with TRBD2 matching over 10 bases. V lost 6 bases, J lost 3 bases, and 9 bases stayed unmatched. The CDR3 is made up of 15 amino acids. The germline gives CDR1 SGHRS, CDR2 YFSETQ. The CDR3 DNA follows: TGCGCCAGCAAGGACGATTCTAGCGGGAGCTACGAGCAGTACTTC. Translated, it gives CASKDDSSGSYEQYF. Variable domain in full (rest from reference TRBV5-1 and TRBJ2-7): KAGVTQTPRYLIKTRGQQVTLSCSPISGHRSVSWYQQTPGQGLQFLFEYFSETQRNKGNFPGRFSGRQFSNSRSEMNVSTLELGDSALYLCASKDDSSGSYEQYFGPGTRLTVT.

This clone showed up just once. The gene calls are TRBV28 and TRBJ2-7, with 9 bases that match TRBD2. The V segment lost 7 bases and the J segment 1 base; nucleotides outside the gene matches: 14. The CDR3 length is 17 residues. Germline CDR1 is MDHEN and CDR2 is SYDVKM. The CDR3: CASTQGWVAGASYEQYF. The DNA of the CDR3 is TGTGCCAGCACCCAGGGGTGGGTAGCGGGAGCATCCTACGAGCAGTACTTC.

This chain uses TRBV19 with TRBJ2-4, with 8 bases that match TRBD2. Germline V lookup: CDR1 LNHDA, CDR2 SQIVND (reference sequence). CDR3 size: 15 residues. V shed 3 bases and J 4 bases; nucleotides not matched to a gene: 5. CDR3 sequence (DNA): TGTGCCAGTAGTATTATTAGCGGGAAAAAAAACATTCAGTACTTC. It translates to CASSIISGKKNIQYF.

V usage is TRBV2 and J usage is TRBJ2-1; 11 bases match TRBD2. With V trimmed by 7 bases and J by 1 base, 3 bases remained unmatched. In germline, CDR1 is SNHLY, CDR2 FYNNEI. CDR3 size: 15 residues. The CDR3: CASTGTSGSYNEQFF. CDR3 DNA sequence: TGTGCCAGCACCGGGACTAGCGGTTCCTACAATGAGCAGTTCTTC.

The rearrangement uses TRBV15 and TRBJ2-1, with 9 positions matching TRBD2. Germline trimming cut 3 bases from V and 7 bases from J; bases unmatched to any gene: 10. CDR1 and CDR2 (germline): LNHNV, YYDKDF (reference sequence). The CDR3 length is 16 residues. CDR3: CATSSIAAGGQNEQFF. The CDR3 coding sequence is TGTGCCACCAGCAGCATTGCAGCGGGAGGTCAGAATGAGCAGTTCTTC.

V gene TRBV6-5 combines with J gene TRBJ2-3, with 7 bases fitting TRBD2. There are 15 residues in the CDR3. Germline V gene sequence: CDR1 MNHEY, CDR2 SVGAGI. V trimming: 6 bases; J trimming: 6 bases; junction bases outside the gene matches: 12. The CDR3 sequence: CASRTASGAWDTQYF. CDR3 in DNA: TGTGCCAGCAGGACCGCGAGCGGGGCCTGGGATACGCAGTATTTT.

V is TRBV9 and J is TRBJ1-3, with 8 bases aligning to TRBD1. The CDR3 runs to 15 residues. The V and J ends lost 4 bases and 4 bases, in that order; junction bases with no gene match: 7. The germline CDR1 and CDR2 sequences are SGDLS and YYNGEE. As DNA, the CDR3 is TGTGCCAGCAGCCCGATGACAGGGGCCGGAAACACCATATATTTT. Translated: CASSPMTGAGNTIYF.

This chain uses TRBV5-4 with TRBJ1-3; D is unclear. Trimming shortened V by 4 bases and J by 9 bases, and 14 bases separated the two germline ends. Germline V gene sequence: CDR1 SGHNT, CDR2 YYREEE (reference sequence). The CDR3 contains 13 residues. The CDR3 region is CASSPAPKGTIYF. The CDR3 nucleotides are TGTGCCAGCAGCCCTGCCCCAAAAGGCACCATATATTTT.

The chain has TRBV5-4 and TRBJ2-5; D is possibly TRBD2 (7 bases). Germline V gives CDR1 SGHNT, CDR2 YYREEE (reference sequence). V was shortened by 1 base and J by 5 bases, with 15 bases between the two germline ends. The CDR3 has 15 residues. This chain's CDR3 is CASSLRGGLPETQYF. The CDR3 bases are TGTGCCAGCAGCTTGAGGGGGGGACTACCGGAGACCCAGTACTTC.